This record concerns one TCR beta chain sequence. Germline-derived CDR1 and CDR2 are SGHNT and YENEEA. Deletions cut 4 bases from V and 1 base from J, with 12 bases between. The CDR3 is 15 amino acids. These data belong to a study of blood T cell repertoires in COVID-19. Per the original methods: By means of reference gene primer amplification, nucleated cell counts were estimated. Clones were sequenced by immunoSEQ multiplex PCR, and TCRdb holds only the in-frame ones, with some missing. That table gives V, J and clone size, and the DNA gave D and trimming. Here the sample spans about 480,000 clones, 88% being singletons. The study recruited people aged about 18 to 89 years across 20 to 30 US areas.

The gene calls are TRBV11-3 and TRBJ2-3, with D hard to call. The clonotype was recovered from a woman in her 40s who had recovered from COVID-19. Sequences were obtained from PBMCs or T cells enriched from blood (not recorded which). The CDR3 sequence is CASSSSTARTDTQYF. The CDR3 DNA reads as TGTGCCAGCAGCTCCAGCACAGCCCGCACAGATACGCAGTATTTT. Filled out from reference TRBV11-3 and TRBJ2-3, the complete variable domain reads EAGVVQSPRYKIIEKKQPVAFWCNPISGHNTLYWYLQNLGQGPELLIRYENEEAVDDSQLPKDRFSAERLKGVDSTLKIQPAELGDSAVYLCASSSSTARTDTQYFGPGTRLTVL.